These 3 T cell receptor beta chains share one sample of origin, sequenced in a study of OX40 agonist ivuxolimab in advanced cancers. Assay: immunoSEQ multiplex PCR; the TCRdb copy retains only in-frame clones and omits some. This repertoire shows around 26,000 clones, roughly four fifths found once; its top ten account for about 20%. The starting material was CD4+ or CD8+ T cells sorted from blood, obtained in a trial of the OX40 agonist ivuxolimab. These receptors all stem from an adult with an advanced solid tumor such as melanoma, head and neck, liver or kidney cancer.

The chain carries TRBV6-1 and TRBJ2-5; 7 bases map to TRBD2. This CDR3 comprises 15 residues. Germline V CDR1 and CDR2: MNHNS, SASEGT. Trimming took 4 bases from V and 2 from J; bases not matched to a gene: 7. The CDR3 sequence: CASSVGGGTQETQYF. Written as DNA, the CDR3 is TGTGCCAGCAGTGTGGGCGGGGGAACTCAAGAGACCCAGTACTTC.

This clone occurred once. The J gene is TRBJ2-7, the V gene TRBV11-2; 8 bases map to TRBD2. V shed 1 base, J shed 4 bases, and the junction held 6 bases outside the gene matches. Germline lookup yields CDR1 SGHAT and CDR2 FQNNGV. This CDR3 comprises 15 residues. Here the CDR3 DNA reads TGTGCCAGCAGCTTAGGGGTTAGCGGGATATACGAGCAGTACTTC. Translated: CASSLGVSGIYEQYF.

The CDR3: CASTPSGQYEQYF. The CDR3, as DNA: TGTGCCAGCACCCCGTCAGGGCAATACGAGCAGTACTTC. The chain joins TRBV28 to TRBJ2-7; the D gene is possibly TRBD1 (5 bases). With 7 bases removed from V and 4 bases from J, the gap between germline ends came to 14 bases. The CDR3 has 13 amino acids. CDR1 and CDR2 from the germline V gene are MDHEN and SYDVKM.